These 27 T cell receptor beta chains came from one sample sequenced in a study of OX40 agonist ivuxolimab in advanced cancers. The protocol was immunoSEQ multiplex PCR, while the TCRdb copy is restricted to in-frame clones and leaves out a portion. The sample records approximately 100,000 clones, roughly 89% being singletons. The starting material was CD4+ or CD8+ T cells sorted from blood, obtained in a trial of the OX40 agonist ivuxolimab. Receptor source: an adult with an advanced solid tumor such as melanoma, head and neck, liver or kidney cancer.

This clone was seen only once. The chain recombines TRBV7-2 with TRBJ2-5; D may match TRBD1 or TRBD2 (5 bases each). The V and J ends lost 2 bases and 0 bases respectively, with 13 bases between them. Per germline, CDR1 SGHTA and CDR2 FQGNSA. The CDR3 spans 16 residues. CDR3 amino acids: CASSLRGTPNQETQYF. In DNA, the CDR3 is TGTGCCAGCAGCTTACGGGGCACTCCAAACCAAGAGACCCAGTACTTC. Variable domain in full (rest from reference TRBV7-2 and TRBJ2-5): GAGVSQSPSNKVTEKGKDVELRCDPISGHTALYWYRQSLGQGLEFLIYFQGNSAPDKSGLPSDRFSAERTGGSVSTLTIQRTQQEDSAVYLCASSLRGTPNQETQYFGPGTRLLVL.

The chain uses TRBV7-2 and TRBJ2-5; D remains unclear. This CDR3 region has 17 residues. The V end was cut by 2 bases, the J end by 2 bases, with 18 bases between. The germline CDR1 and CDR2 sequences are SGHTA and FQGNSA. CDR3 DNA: TGTGCCAGCAGCTTACTGGCCCGGGCAGCAACTCAAGAGACCCAGTACTTC. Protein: CASSLLARAATQETQYF.

CDR3 in amino acids: CASSQRGDANTGELFF. DNA of the CDR3: TGTGCCAGCAGCCAAAGAGGCGACGCGAACACCGGGGAGCTGTTTTTT. This rearrangement joins TRBV9 to TRBJ2-2; D is unresolved. The CDR3 length is 16 residues. CDR1 SGDLS and CDR2 YYNGEE come from the germline V gene. V was trimmed by 4 bases and J by 0 bases, leaving 13 bases between them.

CDR3 DNA sequence: TGCGCCAGCAGCTTTACGACAGGGCCTCGGGAGCAGTTCTTC. Its translation is CASSFTTGPREQFF. The rearrangement joins TRBV5-1 to TRBJ2-1, with 7 nucleotides matching TRBD1. Germline assignment: CDR1 SGHRS and CDR2 YFSETQ. The length of the CDR3 is 14 residues. J lost 10 bases, V lost 2 bases, and 9 bases had no gene match.

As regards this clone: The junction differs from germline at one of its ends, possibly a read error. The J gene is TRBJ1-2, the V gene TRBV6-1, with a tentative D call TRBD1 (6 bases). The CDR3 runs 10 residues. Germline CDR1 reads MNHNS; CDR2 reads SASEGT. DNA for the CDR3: TGTGCCATAAGAGGGGGGCTGGGGTACTTC. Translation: CAIRGGLGYF.

CDR3 in DNA: TGTGCCAGCAGTTACCCAACGGGGGGGCCTCAGCCCCAGCATTTT. This codes for CASSYPTGGPQPQHF. The chain uses TRBV6-6 and TRBJ1-5; possibly TRBD1 for D (6 bases). With 2 bases removed from V and 6 bases from J, the gap between germline ends came to 14 bases. CDR1 and CDR2 from the germline V gene are MNHNY and SVGAGI (reference sequence). The CDR3 extends over 15 amino acids.

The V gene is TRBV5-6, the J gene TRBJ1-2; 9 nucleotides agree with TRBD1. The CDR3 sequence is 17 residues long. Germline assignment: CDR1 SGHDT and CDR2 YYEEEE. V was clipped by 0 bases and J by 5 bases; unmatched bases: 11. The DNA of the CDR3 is TGTGCCAGCAGCTTGGAATACGGGACAGGGATACGATATGGCTACACCTTC. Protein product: CASSLEYGTGIRYGYTF.

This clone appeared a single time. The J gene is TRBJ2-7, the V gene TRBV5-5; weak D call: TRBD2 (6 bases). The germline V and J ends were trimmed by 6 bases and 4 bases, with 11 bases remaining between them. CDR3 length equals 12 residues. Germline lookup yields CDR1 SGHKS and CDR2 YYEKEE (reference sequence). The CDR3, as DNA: TGTGCCAGCACCTGGGACTTTTACGAGCAGTACTTC. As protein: CASTWDFYEQYF.

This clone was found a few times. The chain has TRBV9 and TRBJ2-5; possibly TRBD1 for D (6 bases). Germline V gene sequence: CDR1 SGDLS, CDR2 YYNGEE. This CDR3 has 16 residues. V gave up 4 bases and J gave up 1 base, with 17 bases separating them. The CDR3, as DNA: TGTGCCAGCAGCCCAGGACAGACAACCGCCCAAGAGACCCAGTACTTC. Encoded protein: CASSPGQTTAQETQYF.

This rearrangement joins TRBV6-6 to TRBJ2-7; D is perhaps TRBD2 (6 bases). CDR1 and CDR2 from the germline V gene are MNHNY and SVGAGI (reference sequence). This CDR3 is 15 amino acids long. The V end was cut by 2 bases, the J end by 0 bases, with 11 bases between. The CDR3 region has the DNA TGTGCCAGCAGTTACGGTGGGGGGTACTCCTACGAGCAGTACTTC. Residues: CASSYGGGYSYEQYF.

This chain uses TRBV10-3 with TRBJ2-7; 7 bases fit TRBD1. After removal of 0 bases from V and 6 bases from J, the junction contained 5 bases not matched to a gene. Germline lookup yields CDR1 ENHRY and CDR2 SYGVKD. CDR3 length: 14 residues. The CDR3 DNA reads TGTGCCATCAGTGAGTCGTTGGGGACAGCCGAGCAGTACTTC. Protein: CAISESLGTAEQYF.

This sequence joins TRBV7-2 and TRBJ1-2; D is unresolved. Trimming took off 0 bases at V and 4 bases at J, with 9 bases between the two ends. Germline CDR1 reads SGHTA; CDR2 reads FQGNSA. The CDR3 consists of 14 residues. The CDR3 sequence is CASSLALGSYGYTF. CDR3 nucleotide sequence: TGTGCCAGCAGCTTAGCGTTGGGCTCCTATGGCTACACCTTC.

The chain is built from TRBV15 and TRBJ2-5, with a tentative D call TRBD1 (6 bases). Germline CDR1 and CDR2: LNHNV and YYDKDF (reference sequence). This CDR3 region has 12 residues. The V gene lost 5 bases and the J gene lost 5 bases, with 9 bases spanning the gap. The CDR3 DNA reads TGTGCCACCAGCCCTGGGGGCGAGACCCAGTACTTC. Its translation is CATSPGGETQYF.

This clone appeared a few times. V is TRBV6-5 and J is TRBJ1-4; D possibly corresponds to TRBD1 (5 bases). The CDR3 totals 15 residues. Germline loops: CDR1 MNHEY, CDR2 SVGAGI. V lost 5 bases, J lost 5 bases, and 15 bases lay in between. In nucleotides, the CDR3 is TGTGCCAGCAGTACCACGACAGTTACGAATGAAAAACTGTTTTTT. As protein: CASSTTTVTNEKLFF.

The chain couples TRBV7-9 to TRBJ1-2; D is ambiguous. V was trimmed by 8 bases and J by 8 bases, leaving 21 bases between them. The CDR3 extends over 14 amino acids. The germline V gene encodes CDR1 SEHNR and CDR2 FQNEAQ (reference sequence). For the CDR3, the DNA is TGTGCCAGCCCCTCAGGAGCTGGACCAGGAGGCTACACCTTC. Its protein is CASPSGAGPGGYTF.

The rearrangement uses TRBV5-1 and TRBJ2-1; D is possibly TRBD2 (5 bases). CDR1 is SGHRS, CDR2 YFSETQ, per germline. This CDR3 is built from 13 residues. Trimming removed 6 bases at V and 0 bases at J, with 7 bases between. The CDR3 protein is CASTEASYNEQFF. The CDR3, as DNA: TGCGCCAGCACGGAGGCCTCCTACAATGAGCAGTTCTTC.

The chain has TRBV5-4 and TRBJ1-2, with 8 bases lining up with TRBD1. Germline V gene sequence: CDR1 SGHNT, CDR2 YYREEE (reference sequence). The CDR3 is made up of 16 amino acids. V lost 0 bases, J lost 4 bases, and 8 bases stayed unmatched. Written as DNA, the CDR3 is TGTGCCAGCAGCTTGGATTTAACAGGGGGAACCTATGGCTACACCTTC. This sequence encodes CASSLDLTGGTYGYTF.

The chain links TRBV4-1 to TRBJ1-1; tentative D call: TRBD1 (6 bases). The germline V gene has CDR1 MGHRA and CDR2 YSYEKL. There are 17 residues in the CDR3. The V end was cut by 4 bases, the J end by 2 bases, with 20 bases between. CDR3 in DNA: TGCGCCAGCAGCCTCACGCTTAGGGACACACATAACACTGAAGCTTTCTTT. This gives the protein CASSLTLRDTHNTEAFF.

The CDR3: CASSPLISNTEAFF. The CDR3 DNA follows: TGTGCCAGCTCACCTCTCATCTCTAACACTGAAGCTTTCTTT. The rearrangement links TRBV18 to TRBJ1-1, with unresolved D. This CDR3 is 14 amino acids long. Germline V CDR1 and CDR2: KGHSH, LQKENI. V was trimmed by 3 bases and J by 2 bases, leaving 10 bases between them.

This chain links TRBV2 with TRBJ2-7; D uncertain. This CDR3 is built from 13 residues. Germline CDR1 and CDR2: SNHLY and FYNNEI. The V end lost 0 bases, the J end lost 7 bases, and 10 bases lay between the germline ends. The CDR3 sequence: CASSEALQTEQYF. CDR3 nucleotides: TGTGCCAGCAGTGAAGCGCTTCAGACTGAGCAGTACTTC.

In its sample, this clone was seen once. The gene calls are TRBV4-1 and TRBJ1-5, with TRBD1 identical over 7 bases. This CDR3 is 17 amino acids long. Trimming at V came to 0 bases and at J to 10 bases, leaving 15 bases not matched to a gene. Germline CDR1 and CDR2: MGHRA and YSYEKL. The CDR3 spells CASSQDGSSGQTEPQHF. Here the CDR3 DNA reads TGCGCCAGCAGCCAAGATGGGTCTTCGGGACAGACGGAACCCCAGCATTTT.

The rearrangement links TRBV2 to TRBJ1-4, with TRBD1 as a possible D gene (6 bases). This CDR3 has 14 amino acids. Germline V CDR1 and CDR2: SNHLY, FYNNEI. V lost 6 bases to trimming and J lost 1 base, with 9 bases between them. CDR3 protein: CASSLQGTNEKLFF. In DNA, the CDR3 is TGTGCCAGCAGCCTACAGGGAACTAATGAAAAACTGTTTTTT.

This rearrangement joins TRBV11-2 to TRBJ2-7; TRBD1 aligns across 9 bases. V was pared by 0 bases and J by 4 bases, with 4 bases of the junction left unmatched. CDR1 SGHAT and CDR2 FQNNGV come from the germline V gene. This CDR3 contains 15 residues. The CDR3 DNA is TGTGCCAGCAGCTTAGAGGGGGGACAGGGATACGAGCAGTACTTC. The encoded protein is CASSLEGGQGYEQYF.

In DNA, the CDR3 is TGCGCCAGCAGCGATACGATAAACACCGGGGAGCTGTTTTTT. Its protein product is CASSDTINTGELFF. The genes are TRBV5-1 and TRBJ2-2; D is ambiguous. This CDR3 is built from 14 residues. Germline V gene sequence: CDR1 SGHRS, CDR2 YFSETQ. V was pared by 4 bases and J by 2 bases, with 9 bases between.

The CDR3 region is CASSGPEAFF. The CDR3 coding sequence is TGTGCCAGCAGCGGGCCTGAAGCTTTCTTT. The chain carries TRBV6-6 and TRBJ1-1; no firm D call. The V end lost 6 bases, the J end lost 6 bases, and 5 bases lay between the germline ends. The CDR3 consists of 10 residues. Germline V gives CDR1 MNHNY, CDR2 SVGAGI (reference sequence).

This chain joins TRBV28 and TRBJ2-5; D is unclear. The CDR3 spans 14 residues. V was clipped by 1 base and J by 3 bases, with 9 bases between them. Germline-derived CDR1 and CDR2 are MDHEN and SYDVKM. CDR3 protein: CASSLFIGKETQYF. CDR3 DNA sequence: TGTGCCAGCAGTTTATTCATAGGGAAAGAGACCCAGTACTTC.

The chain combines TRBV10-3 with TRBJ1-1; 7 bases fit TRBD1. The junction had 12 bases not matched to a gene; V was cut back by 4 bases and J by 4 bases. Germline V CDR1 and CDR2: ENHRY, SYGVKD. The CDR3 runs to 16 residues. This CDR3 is CAISARGGGDGTEAFF. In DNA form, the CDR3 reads TGTGCCATCAGTGCCCGGGGAGGGGGCGACGGCACTGAAGCTTTCTTT.